One and the same sample provided the 14 T cell receptor beta chains below, sequenced in a study of blood T cell repertoires in COVID-19. Data came from immunoSEQ multiplex PCR; TCRdb stores just in-frame clones and leaves some out. Of 15,000 to 20,000 clones in the sample, 85% are singletons; the top ten hold more than 55%. Sequenced input: peripheral blood. These receptors were obtained from a man at least 80 years old with acute or convalescent COVID-19.

The rearrangement joins TRBV5-6 to TRBJ1-1; perhaps TRBD1 as D (6 bases). This CDR3 contains 17 residues. Trimming pared 2 bases from V and 4 bases from J, leaving 21 bases between. In germline, CDR1 is SGHDT, CDR2 YYEEEE. Here the CDR3 reads CASSFGTRPQLGTEAFF. The CDR3 bases are TGTGCCAGCAGCTTCGGGACACGGCCACAATTGGGCACTGAAGCTTTCTTT.

This clone occurred once. In nucleotides, the CDR3 is TGTGCCAGTAGTACGACAGGGGGTAGTGGCTACACCTTC. As protein: CASSTTGGSGYTF. The chain recombines TRBV19 with TRBJ1-2; 9 bases line up with TRBD1. The CDR3 spans 13 residues. Trimming removed 4 bases from V and 7 bases from J; junction bases left unmatched: 4. The V gene's germline CDR1 is LNHDA and CDR2 SQIVND (reference sequence). Looking up the rest from reference TRBV19 and TRBJ1-2 gives the full variable domain: DGGITQSPKYLFRKEGQNVTLSCEQNLNHDAMYWYRQDPGQGLRLIYYSQIVNDFQKGDIAEGYSVSREKKESFPLTVTSAQKNPTAFYLCASSTTGGSGYTFGSGTRLTVV.

This clone was counted a single time. The chain couples TRBV7-2 to TRBJ1-2, with 8 positions matching TRBD1. The CDR3 has 15 residues. V lost 0 bases, J lost 6 bases, and 6 bases stayed unmatched. The germline gives CDR1 SGHTA, CDR2 FQGNSA. This CDR3 reads CASSLATDRADGYTF. The CDR3 DNA reads as TGTGCCAGCAGCTTAGCTACGGACAGGGCAGATGGCTACACCTTC.

The rearrangement uses TRBV5-1 and TRBJ2-3, with 9 bases that match TRBD2. The CDR3 spans 17 residues. V lost 2 bases, J lost 6 bases, and 13 bases stayed unmatched. Germline CDR1 SGHRS, CDR2 YFSETQ. CDR3 DNA: TGCGCCAGCAGCTTTCTGATCGGGACTAGCACAGCGGATACGCAGTATTTT. The encoded protein is CASSFLIGTSTADTQYF.

This clone was picked up one time. The V call is TRBV9, the J call TRBJ2-7; D gene uncertain. V shed 0 bases and J shed 2 bases, with 6 bases lying between them. Germline V gives CDR1 SGDLS, CDR2 YYNGEE. The CDR3 contains 13 residues. Written as DNA, the CDR3 is TGTGCCAGCAGCGTAGGAGGCACCTACGAGCAGTACTTC. Its protein product is CASSVGGTYEQYF.

V is TRBV4-1 and J is TRBJ2-7; 7 bases fit TRBD1. Trimming cost V 0 bases and J 5 bases; bases outside gene matches: 10. Germline values: CDR1 MGHRA, CDR2 YSYEKL. The CDR3 consists of 16 residues. CDR3 DNA sequence: TGCGCCAGCAGCCAAGATCGAAACAGGGGCCATGACGAGCAGTACTTC. Amino acids: CASSQDRNRGHDEQYF.

This chain joins TRBV6-2 or TRBV6-3 and TRBJ1-3; D ambiguous. The germline V gene has CDR1 MNHEY and CDR2 SVGEGT. The length of the CDR3 is 17 residues. Trimming took 5 bases from V and 0 from J, leaving 17 bases between them. CDR3 region: CASSPPGLLSSGNTIYF. The DNA of the CDR3 is TGTGCCAGCAGTCCCCCCGGACTCCTTAGCTCTGGAAACACCATATATTTT.

The J gene is TRBJ1-5, the V gene TRBV4-1; 10 nucleotides line up with TRBD1. Germline lookup yields CDR1 MGHRA and CDR2 YSYEKL. This CDR3 has 19 amino acids. With V trimmed by 0 bases and J by 0 bases, 8 bases remained unmatched. CDR3 nucleotide sequence: TGCGCCAGCAGCCAAGAAGGGTGGGACAGGGGCTATAGCAATCAGCCCCAGCATTTT. Translating gives CASSQEGWDRGYSNQPQHF.

The V call is TRBV5-1, the J call TRBJ1-5; the match to TRBD1 covers 10 bases. Losses at the gene ends were 4 bases for V and 7 bases for J; bases not matched to a gene: 8. This CDR3 has 15 amino acids. CDR1 is SGHRS and CDR2 is YFSETQ in the germline V gene. In nucleotides, the CDR3 is TGCGCCAGCAGCCCCGGGACAGGGGAAGGACAGCCCCAGCATTTT. Protein sequence: CASSPGTGEGQPQHF.

The chain is built from TRBV29-1 and TRBJ1-3; D uncertain. Germline assignment: CDR1 SQVTM and CDR2 ANQGSEA. There are 15 residues in the CDR3. Deletions cut 4 bases from V and 1 base from J, with 14 bases between. The CDR3 DNA reads as TGCAGCGTTGGATCTCGCAGCGGATCTGGAAACACCATATATTTT. Its translation: CSVGSRSGSGNTIYF.

V usage is TRBV28 and J usage is TRBJ1-5, with D unresolved. Trimming removed 3 bases at V and 7 bases at J, with 7 bases between. Germline V gene lookup returns CDR1 MDHEN and CDR2 SYDVKM. The CDR3 contains 12 residues. Here the CDR3 reads CASSFRRQPQHF. CDR3 sequence (DNA): TGTGCCAGCAGTTTTCGGCGGCAGCCCCAGCATTTT.

This clone occurred once. V is TRBV5-1 and J is TRBJ2-4; 7 bases are a match to TRBD1. Germline trimming cut 5 bases from V and 6 bases from J; bases unmatched to any gene: 17. The CDR3 is made up of 17 amino acids. Germline CDR1 is SGHRS and CDR2 is YFSETQ. The CDR3 spells CASSPGQVVTAVNIQYF. The CDR3 DNA is TGCGCCAGCAGTCCAGGACAGGTCGTGACGGCCGTAAACATTCAGTACTTC.

This clone appeared once. This chain joins TRBV28 and TRBJ1-2; 8 bases map to TRBD1. Germline V CDR1 and CDR2: MDHEN, SYDVKM. V shed 4 bases, J shed 3 bases, and the junction held 7 bases outside the gene matches. The CDR3 loop spans 15 amino acids. The CDR3 region is CASSSLLDRDYGYTF. The CDR3 DNA sequence: TGTGCCAGCAGTTCCTTACTGGACAGGGACTATGGCTACACCTTC.

The genes are TRBV6-2 or TRBV6-3 and TRBJ1-1; TRBD1 is a possible D gene (5 bases). The CDR3 has 15 amino acids. The germline gives CDR1 MNHEY, CDR2 SVGEGT. With 2 bases removed from V and 2 bases from J, the gap between germline ends came to 12 bases. This chain's CDR3 is CASSYLRQLNTEAFF. The DNA for the CDR3 is TGTGCCAGCAGTTACCTGAGACAGTTAAACACTGAAGCTTTCTTT.